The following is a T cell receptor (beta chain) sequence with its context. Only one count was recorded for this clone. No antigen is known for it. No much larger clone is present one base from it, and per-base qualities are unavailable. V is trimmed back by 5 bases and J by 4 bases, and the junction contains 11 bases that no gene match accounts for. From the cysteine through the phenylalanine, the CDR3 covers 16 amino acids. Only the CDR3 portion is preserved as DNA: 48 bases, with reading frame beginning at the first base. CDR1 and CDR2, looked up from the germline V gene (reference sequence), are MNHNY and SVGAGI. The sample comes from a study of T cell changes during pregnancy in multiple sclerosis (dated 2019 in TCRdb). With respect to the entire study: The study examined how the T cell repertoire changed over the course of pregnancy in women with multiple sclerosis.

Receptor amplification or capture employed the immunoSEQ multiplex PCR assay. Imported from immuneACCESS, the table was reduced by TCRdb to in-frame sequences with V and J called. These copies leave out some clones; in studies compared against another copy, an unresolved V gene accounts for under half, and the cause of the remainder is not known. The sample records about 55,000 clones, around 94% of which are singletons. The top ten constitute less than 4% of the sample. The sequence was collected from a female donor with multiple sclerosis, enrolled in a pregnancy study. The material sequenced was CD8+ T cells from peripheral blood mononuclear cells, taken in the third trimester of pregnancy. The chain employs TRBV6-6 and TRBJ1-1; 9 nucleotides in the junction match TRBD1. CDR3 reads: CASSPGTGSFSTEAFF. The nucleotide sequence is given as TGTGCCAGCAGTCCCGGGACAGGGTCTTTTAGCACTGAAGCTTTCTTT.